This entry concerns a single T cell receptor beta chain. This sample was taken from a study of T cell repertoires in cytomegalovirus infection. TCRdb reprocessed the reads via MiXCR and lists one record per CDR3 protein. The sample shows some 680,000 distinct CDR3 sequences, under 40% of them seen only once. The material sequenced was PBMCs. The receptor's source is a human donor in good health (CMV status not recorded). Some clones in this sample may be carry-over from other donors' samples.

Written as DNA, the CDR3 is TGTGCCAGCAGTTTAGGAGGGATCCTAATCTACGAGCAGTACTTC. Protein: CASSLGGILIYEQYF. The rearrangement joins TRBV12-3 or TRBV12-4 to TRBJ2-7; possibly TRBD2 for D (5 bases). The CDR3 runs 15 residues. V dropped 1 base and J dropped 3 bases, with 13 bases sitting between them.